This T cell receptor (beta chain) was captured by sequencing in a study of regulatory T cells in long-lasting Graves disease. Points from the study as a whole: Among persistent patients, a larger number of public clonotypes were shared (about 3,000) than among newly diagnosed patients (under 1,000).

Remarks on this clonotype: Its specificity is not known.

The TCR beta library used iRepertoire HTBI primers with Arm-PCR amplification of CDR3. From the multiplex PCR reads, TCRdb called clonotypes with MiXCR, one entry per CDR3 protein. The repertoire consists of 400,000 or so distinct CDR3 sequences, with roughly 20% occurring once and the leading ten covering around 21%. Time point indicated: persistent/refractory GD, antithyroid drugs over 5 years with positive TRAb. Preparation of the TCR library used RNA extracted from PBMCs. The collection involved drawing around 10 milliliters of peripheral blood into EDTA tubes. The CDR3 has 19 amino acids. Looked up from germline, CDR1 is SGHTA and CDR2 is FQGNSA. With 0 bases removed from V and 5 bases from J, the gap between germline ends came to 25 bases.

The chain has TRBV7-2 and TRBJ2-5, with D perhaps matching TRBD2 (5 bases). The sequences come from peripheral blood mononuclear cells (PBMCs), collected when the disease was refractory, from a patient treated with antithyroid drugs. This TCR was recovered from a female donor with Graves disease. The CDR3 DNA follows: TGTGCCAGCAGCTTAGCCTCGGGTCCGATAAGAGGGCCGGGGGAGACCCAGTACTTC. It encodes CASSLASGPIRGPGETQYF.